This is a list of T cell receptor beta chains from one sample in a study of T cells after yellow fever vaccination. TCRdb analysed the 5' RACE reads with MiXCR anew, one entry per CDR3 protein. The sample yields more than 250,000 distinct CDR3 sequences, roughly 7% seen once. Material: PBMCs, obtained around 45 days after the first yellow fever vaccination. These receptors were collected from a man aged 18 to 30 who received the YFV17D yellow fever vaccine. The CDR3 runs from the conserved cysteine through the conserved F or W. Fields, in order: V gene, J gene, D gene, clone size, CDR3 protein, CDR3 DNA. A D gene is named only where the DNA matches it firmly. A row's size may be missing; if present it is once, few, many or a size class.

TRBV27,TRBJ2-2,TRBD2,few,CAIAGGGTGELFF,TGTGCCATCGCCGGGGGGGGTACCGGGGAGCTGTTTTTT
TRBV29-1,TRBJ2-2,TRBD1,many,CSVGDRYTGELFF,TGCAGCGTTGGGGACAGATACACCGGGGAGCTGTTTTTT
TRBV20-1,TRBJ2-1,.,.,CSARDARGSGNNEQFF,TGCAGTGCTAGAGACGCCCGGGGGTCCGGGAACAATGAGCAGTTCTTC
TRBV6-2/TRBV6-3,TRBJ1-1,.,few,CASSPPGTEAFF,TGTGCCAGCAGTCCTCCTGGCACTGAAGCTTTCTTT
TRBV7-3,TRBJ2-2,.,few,CASSPLWKGPLFF,TGTGCCAGCAGCCCACTCTGGAAGGGCCCGCTGTTTTTT
TRBV6-1,TRBJ1-2,.,.,CASSEGLGANYGYTF,TGTGCCAGCAGTGAAGGTCTAGGGGCCAACTATGGCTACACCTTC
TRBV4-3,TRBJ2-3,.,.,CASSQDGSGDTQYF,TGCGCCAGCAGCCAAGATGGATCAGGCGATACGCAGTATTTT
TRBV6-1,TRBJ1-5,.,few,CASSHQGPRLAQHF,TGTGCCAGCAGCCACCAGGGACCCCGGCTGGCCCAGCATTTT
TRBV28,TRBJ1-2,TRBD1,.,CASRGADRVNYGYTF,TGTGCCAGCAGGGGTGCGGACAGGGTAAACTATGGCTACACCTTC
TRBV7-6,TRBJ2-3,TRBD1,.,CASSLNRGITDTQYF,TGTGCCAGCAGCTTAAACAGGGGAATCACAGATACGCAGTATTTT
TRBV12-3/TRBV12-4,TRBJ2-5,.,.,CASSSRSQETQYF,TGTGCCAGCAGTTCCCGGTCCCAAGAGACCCAGTACTTC
TRBV6-2/TRBV6-3,TRBJ1-2,.,many,CASSYGVRHNYGYTF,TGTGCCAGCAGTTACGGCGTCAGGCACAACTATGGCTACACCTTC
TRBV7-9,TRBJ1-1,.,.,CASSPLTPEAFF,TGTGCCAGCAGCCCCTTGACACCTGAAGCTTTCTTT
TRBV4-2,TRBJ1-6,.,many,CASSQGSLRATGLQF,TGTGCCAGCAGCCAAGGGAGCCTGAGGGCCACGGGTCTGCAATTT
TRBV20-1,TRBJ2-4,TRBD1,few,CSAADRGNKNIQYF,TGCAGTGCTGCGGACAGGGGGAACAAAAACATTCAGTACTTC
TRBV9,TRBJ2-1,.,few,CASSDTAQAYNEQFF,TGTGCCAGCAGCGATACCGCGCAGGCCTACAATGAGCAGTTCTTC
TRBV20-1,TRBJ2-1,TRBD1,.,CSARVRGHSYNEQFF,TGCAGTGCTAGAGTCAGGGGGCACTCCTACAATGAGCAGTTCTTC
TRBV7-9,TRBJ2-2,TRBD2,.,CASTVAGRSNTGELFF,TGTGCCAGCACGGTAGCGGGGAGATCGAACACCGGGGAGCTGTTTTTT
TRBV7-9,TRBJ2-5,.,.,CASSLDVLGYPEETQYF,TGTGCCAGCAGCTTAGATGTGCTTGGCTATCCTGAAGAGACCCAGTACTTC
TRBV29-1,TRBJ1-2,TRBD1,few,CSVATGDGYTF,TGCAGCGTTGCTACAGGGGATGGCTACACCTTC
TRBV10-3,TRBJ2-3,TRBD2,few,CAISGGSGGDDTQYF,TGTGCCATCAGTGGGGGTAGCGGGGGGGATGATACGCAGTATTTT
TRBV12-3/TRBV12-4,TRBJ2-3,.,few,CASSLTPGHRTDTQYF,TGTGCCAGCAGTTTAACCCCGGGACATCGCACAGATACGCAGTATTTT
TRBV19,TRBJ1-5,.,.,CASSIVWGSNQPQHF,TGTGCCAGTAGTATAGTATGGGGTAGCAATCAGCCCCAGCATTTT
TRBV14,TRBJ1-1,.,few,CASSQDGPEAFF,TGTGCCAGCAGCCAAGATGGACCGGAGGCTTTCTTT
TRBV7-3,TRBJ2-1,.,.,CASSFPGFGEQFF,TGTGCCAGCAGCTTTCCTGGGTTTGGCGAGCAGTTCTTC
TRBV4-3,TRBJ2-3,.,.,CASSQWPGAPDTQYF,TGCGCCAGCAGCCAATGGCCTGGGGCTCCAGATACGCAGTATTTT
TRBV12-3/TRBV12-4,TRBJ2-3,.,many,CASSFSFRQQYF,TGTGCCAGCAGTTTCAGTTTCCGACAACAGTATTTT
TRBV18,TRBJ2-7,.,.,CASSHDLQYEQYF,TGTGCCAGCTCACATGACCTACAATACGAGCAGTACTTC
TRBV29-1,TRBJ2-2,.,few,CSVSGQGRSVDGELFF,TGCAGCGTTTCAGGGCAGGGTAGATCGGTTGACGGGGAGCTGTTTTTT
TRBV10-3,TRBJ2-7,TRBD1,.,CAISGTGGFAYEQYF,TGTGCCATCAGTGGGACAGGGGGCTTCGCCTACGAGCAGTACTTC
TRBV28,TRBJ1-1,.,.,CASRLLGGAEAFF,TGTGCCAGCAGGCTTCTTGGGGGGGCTGAAGCTTTCTTT
TRBV12-3/TRBV12-4,TRBJ2-1,.,few,CASKVAYEQFF,TGTGCCAGCAAGGTAGCCTATGAGCAGTTCTTC
TRBV7-9,TRBJ2-7,TRBD2,many,CASSPTGGAAYEQYF,TGTGCCAGCAGCCCTACCGGGGGGGCCGCCTACGAGCAGTACTTC
TRBV20-1,TRBJ2-2,TRBD2,many,CSAARASGGAGAGELFF,TGCAGTGCTGCCCGGGCTAGCGGGGGGGCCGGGGCCGGGGAGCTGTTTTTT
TRBV12-3/TRBV12-4,TRBJ2-7,TRBD1,.,CASSQQGSYEQYF,TGTGCCAGCAGCCAACAGGGGTCCTACGAGCAGTACTTC
TRBV2,TRBJ2-7,TRBD1,few,CASSPYGTGTYEQYF,TGTGCCAGCAGTCCTTACGGGACAGGGACCTACGAGCAGTACTTC
TRBV5-4,TRBJ2-7,.,.,CASSLALASSYEQYF,TGTGCCAGCAGCTTGGCTCTAGCCTCCTCCTACGAGCAGTACTTC
TRBV5-1,TRBJ2-5,.,.,CASSLVRPSAETQYF,TGCGCCAGCAGCTTGGTACGGCCTAGCGCAGAGACCCAGTACTTC
TRBV10-3,TRBJ2-2,.,few,CAAGTPNTGELFF,TGTGCCGCTGGGACCCCGAACACCGGGGAGCTGTTTTTT
TRBV14,TRBJ2-2,.,few,CASSAGRQGPTGELFF,TGTGCCAGCAGCGCCGGGAGACAGGGCCCCACCGGGGAGCTGTTTTTT
TRBV5-1,TRBJ2-2,.,.,CASSLGDRRTGELFF,TGCGCCAGCAGCTTGGGTGACCGGAGGACCGGGGAGCTGTTTTTT
TRBV13,TRBJ2-3,.,few,CASSPEHYDTQYF,TGTGCCAGCAGCCCCGAACACTACGATACGCAGTATTTT
TRBV7-2,TRBJ2-1,TRBD2,.,CASSWPGLAGRQEQFF,TGTGCCAGCAGCTGGCCGGGACTAGCGGGGAGGCAAGAGCAGTTCTTC
TRBV5-5,TRBJ2-7,TRBD2,.,CASTWGGGSYEQYF,TGTGCCAGCACCTGGGGCGGGGGATCCTACGAGCAGTACTTC
TRBV19,TRBJ1-1,.,.,CASSSQRTEAFF,TGTGCCAGTAGTTCTCAGCGGACTGAAGCTTTCTTT
TRBV7-2,TRBJ1-3,.,.,CASSARTSGNTIYF,TGTGCCAGCAGCGCCCGGACATCGGGAAACACCATATATTTT
TRBV10-3,TRBJ1-2,.,few,CAISDGHDYGYTF,TGTGCCATCAGCGATGGACACGACTATGGCTACACCTTC
TRBV20-1,TRBJ2-3,.,few,CSARGAGTQYF,TGCAGTGCTAGGGGTGCAGGGACGCAGTATTTT
TRBV7-3,TRBJ2-3,TRBD2,many,CASSLMAGGSTDTQYF,TGTGCCAGCAGCTTAATGGCGGGGGGGAGCACAGATACGCAGTATTTT
TRBV2,TRBJ2-6,TRBD1,.,CASSVLGGAGGANVLTF,TGTGCCAGCAGTGTGTTAGGGGGCGCAGGAGGGGCCAACGTCCTGACTTTC
TRBV7-2,TRBJ2-7,.,.,CASSFYGGLSYEQYF,TGTGCCAGCAGCTTTTACGGGGGCCTGAGCTACGAGCAGTACTTC
TRBV15,TRBJ2-5,.,.,CATSRDKGTKTQYF,TGTGCCACCAGCAGAGATAAGGGCACGAAGACCCAGTACTTC
TRBV28,TRBJ2-1,.,.,CASSRWVSVGVRHNEQFF,TGTGCCAGCTCCCGATGGGTCAGTGTAGGGGTTCGCCACAATGAGCAGTTCTTC